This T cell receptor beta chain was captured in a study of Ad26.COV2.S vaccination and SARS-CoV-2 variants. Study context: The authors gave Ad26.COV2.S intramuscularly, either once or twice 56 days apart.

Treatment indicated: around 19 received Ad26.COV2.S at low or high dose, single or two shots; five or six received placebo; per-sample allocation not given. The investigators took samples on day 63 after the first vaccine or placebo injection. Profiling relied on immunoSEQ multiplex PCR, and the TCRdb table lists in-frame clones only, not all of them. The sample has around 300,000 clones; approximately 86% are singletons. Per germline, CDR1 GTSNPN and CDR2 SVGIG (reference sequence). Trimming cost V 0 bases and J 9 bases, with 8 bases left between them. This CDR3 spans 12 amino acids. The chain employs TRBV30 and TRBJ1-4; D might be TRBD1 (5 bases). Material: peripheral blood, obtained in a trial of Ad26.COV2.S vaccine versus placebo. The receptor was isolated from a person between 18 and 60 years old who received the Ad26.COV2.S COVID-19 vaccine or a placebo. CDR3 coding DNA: TGTGCCTGGAGTGTCCCAGGGAAAAAACTGTTTTTT. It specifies CAWSVPGKKLFF.